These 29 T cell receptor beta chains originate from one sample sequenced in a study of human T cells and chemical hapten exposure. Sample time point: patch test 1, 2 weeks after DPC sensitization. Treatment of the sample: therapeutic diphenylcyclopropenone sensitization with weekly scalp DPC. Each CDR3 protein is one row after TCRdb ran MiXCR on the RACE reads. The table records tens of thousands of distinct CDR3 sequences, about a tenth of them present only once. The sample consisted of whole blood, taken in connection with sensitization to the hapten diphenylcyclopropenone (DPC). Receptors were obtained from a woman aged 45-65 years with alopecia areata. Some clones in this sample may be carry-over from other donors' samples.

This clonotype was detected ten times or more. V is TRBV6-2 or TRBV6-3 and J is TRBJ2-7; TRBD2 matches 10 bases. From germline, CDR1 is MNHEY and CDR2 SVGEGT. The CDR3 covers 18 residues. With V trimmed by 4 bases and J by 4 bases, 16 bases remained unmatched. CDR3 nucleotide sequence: TGTGCCAGCAGTTTACTACCCCAGTCTAGCGGGAGTGCGTACGAGCAGTACTTC. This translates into CASSLLPQSSGSAYEQYF.

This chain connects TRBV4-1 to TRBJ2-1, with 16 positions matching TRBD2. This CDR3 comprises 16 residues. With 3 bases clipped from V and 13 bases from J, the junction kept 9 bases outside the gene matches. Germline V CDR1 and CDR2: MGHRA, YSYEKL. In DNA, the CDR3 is TGCGCCAGCAGCCACCCGGGACTAGCGGGAGGGCAAGGTCAGTTCTTC. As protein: CASSHPGLAGGQGQFF.

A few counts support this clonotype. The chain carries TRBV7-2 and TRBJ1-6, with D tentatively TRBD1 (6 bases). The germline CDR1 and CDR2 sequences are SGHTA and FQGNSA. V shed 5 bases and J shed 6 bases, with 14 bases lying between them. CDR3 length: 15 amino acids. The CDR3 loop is CASSAYRDGNSPLHF. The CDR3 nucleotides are TGTGCCAGCAGCGCCTACAGGGACGGTAATTCACCCCTCCACTTT.

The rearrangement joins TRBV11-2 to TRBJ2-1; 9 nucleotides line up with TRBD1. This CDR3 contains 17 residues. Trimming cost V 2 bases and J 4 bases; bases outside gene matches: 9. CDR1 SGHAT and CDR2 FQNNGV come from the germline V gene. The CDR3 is CASSLRPGTGRYNEQFF. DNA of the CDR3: TGTGCCAGCAGCTTACGCCCAGGGACAGGGCGGTACAATGAGCAGTTCTTC.

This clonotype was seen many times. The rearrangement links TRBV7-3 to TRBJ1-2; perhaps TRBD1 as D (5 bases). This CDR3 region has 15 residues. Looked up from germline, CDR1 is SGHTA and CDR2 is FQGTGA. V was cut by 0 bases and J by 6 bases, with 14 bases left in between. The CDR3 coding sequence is TGTGCCAGCAGCTTAACGAATCAGGGAGGAGATGGCTACACCTTC. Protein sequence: CASSLTNQGGDGYTF.

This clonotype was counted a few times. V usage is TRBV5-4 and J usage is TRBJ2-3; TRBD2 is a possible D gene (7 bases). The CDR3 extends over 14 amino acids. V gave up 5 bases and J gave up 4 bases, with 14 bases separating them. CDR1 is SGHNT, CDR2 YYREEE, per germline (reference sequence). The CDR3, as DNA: TGTGCCAGCAGTCGGTCGGGGGGCGCAGATACGCAGTATTTT. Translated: CASSRSGGADTQYF.

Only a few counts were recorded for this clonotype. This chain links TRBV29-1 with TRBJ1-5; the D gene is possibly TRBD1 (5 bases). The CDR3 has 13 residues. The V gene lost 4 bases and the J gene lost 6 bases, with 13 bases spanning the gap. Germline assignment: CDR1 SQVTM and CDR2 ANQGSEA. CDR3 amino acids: CSVGAGTGQPQHF. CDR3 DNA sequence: TGCAGCGTTGGAGCAGGGACGGGTCAGCCCCAGCATTTT. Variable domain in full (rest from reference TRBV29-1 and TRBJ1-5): SAVISQKPSRDICQRGTSLTIQCQVDSQVTMMFWYRQQPGQSLTLIATANQGSEATYESGFVIDKFPISRPNLTFSTLTVSNMSPEDSSIYLCSVGAGTGQPQHFGDGTRLSIL.

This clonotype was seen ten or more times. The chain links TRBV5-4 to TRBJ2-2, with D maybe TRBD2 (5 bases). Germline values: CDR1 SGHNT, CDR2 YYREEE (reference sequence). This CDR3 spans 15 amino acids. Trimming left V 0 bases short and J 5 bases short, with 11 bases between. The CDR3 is CASSLATSGTGELFF. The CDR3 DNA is TGTGCCAGCAGCTTGGCCACTAGTGGTACCGGGGAGCTGTTTTTT.

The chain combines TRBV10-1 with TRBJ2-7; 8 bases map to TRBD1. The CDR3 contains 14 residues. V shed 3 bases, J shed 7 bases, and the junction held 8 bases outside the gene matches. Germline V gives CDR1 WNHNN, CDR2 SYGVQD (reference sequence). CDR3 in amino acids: CASSDPGRGLEQYF. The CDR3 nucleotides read TGCGCCAGCAGTGACCCGGGCAGGGGGCTAGAGCAGTACTTC.

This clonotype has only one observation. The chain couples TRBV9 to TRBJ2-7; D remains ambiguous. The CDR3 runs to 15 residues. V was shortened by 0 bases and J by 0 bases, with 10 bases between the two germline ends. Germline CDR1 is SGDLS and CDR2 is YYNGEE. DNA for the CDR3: TGTGCCAGCAGCGTAGCGGTGGGAAGCTCCTACGAGCAGTACTTC. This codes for CASSVAVGSSYEQYF.

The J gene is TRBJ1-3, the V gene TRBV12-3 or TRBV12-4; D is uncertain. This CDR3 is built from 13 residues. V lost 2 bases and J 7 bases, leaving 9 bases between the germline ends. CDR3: CASSLSPRNTIYF. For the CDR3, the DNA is TGTGCCAGCAGTTTATCCCCTCGCAACACCATATATTTT.

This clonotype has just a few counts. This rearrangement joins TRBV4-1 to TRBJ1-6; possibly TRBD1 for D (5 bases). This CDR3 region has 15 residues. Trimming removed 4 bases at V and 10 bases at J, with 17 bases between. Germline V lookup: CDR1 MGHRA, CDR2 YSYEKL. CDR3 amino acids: CASSLLDSGESPLHF. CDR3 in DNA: TGCGCCAGCAGCCTACTCGACAGTGGAGAGTCACCCCTCCACTTT.

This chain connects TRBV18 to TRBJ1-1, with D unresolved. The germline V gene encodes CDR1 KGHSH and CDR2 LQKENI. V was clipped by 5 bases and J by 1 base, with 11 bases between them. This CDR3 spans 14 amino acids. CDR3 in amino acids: CASSFLDKNTEAFF. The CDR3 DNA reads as TGTGCCAGCTCATTCCTCGACAAGAACACTGAAGCTTTCTTT. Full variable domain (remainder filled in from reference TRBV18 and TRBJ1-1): NAGVMQNPRHLVRRRGQEARLRCSPMKGHSHVYWYRQLPEEGLKFMVYLQKENIIDESGMPKERFSAEFPKEGPSILRIQQVVRGDSAAYFCASSFLDKNTEAFFGQGTRLTVV.

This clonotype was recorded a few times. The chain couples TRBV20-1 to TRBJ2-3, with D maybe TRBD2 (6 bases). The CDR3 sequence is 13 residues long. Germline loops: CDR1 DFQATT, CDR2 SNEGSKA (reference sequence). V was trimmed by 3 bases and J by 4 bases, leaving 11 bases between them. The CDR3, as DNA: TGCAGTGCTAGTCCCGGGAGTGCAGATACGCAGTATTTT. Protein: CSASPGSADTQYF.

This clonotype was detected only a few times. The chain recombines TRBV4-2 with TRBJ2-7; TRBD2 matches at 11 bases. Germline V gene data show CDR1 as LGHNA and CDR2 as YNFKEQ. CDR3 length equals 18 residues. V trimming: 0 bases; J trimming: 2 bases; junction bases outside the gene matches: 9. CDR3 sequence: CASSQDGAASGRTYEQYF. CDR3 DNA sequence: TGTGCCAGCAGCCAAGATGGGGCGGCTAGCGGGAGGACCTACGAGCAGTACTTC.

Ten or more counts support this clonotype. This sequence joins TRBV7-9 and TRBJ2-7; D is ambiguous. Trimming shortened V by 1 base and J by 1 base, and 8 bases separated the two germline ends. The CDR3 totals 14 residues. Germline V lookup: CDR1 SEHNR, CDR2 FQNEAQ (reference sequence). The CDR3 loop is CASSLEGPSYEQYF. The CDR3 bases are TGTGCCAGCAGCTTAGAAGGTCCTTCCTACGAGCAGTACTTC.

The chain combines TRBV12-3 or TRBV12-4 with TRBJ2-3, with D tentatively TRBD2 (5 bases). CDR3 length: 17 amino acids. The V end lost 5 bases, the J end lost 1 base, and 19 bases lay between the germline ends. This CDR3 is CASSPPGQRAGTDTQYF. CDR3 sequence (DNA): TGTGCCAGCAGTCCTCCGGGCCAGAGGGCAGGCACAGATACGCAGTATTTT.

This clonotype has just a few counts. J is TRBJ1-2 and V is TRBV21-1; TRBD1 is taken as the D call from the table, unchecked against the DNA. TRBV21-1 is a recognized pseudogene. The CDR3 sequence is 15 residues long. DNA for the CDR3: TGTGCCAGCAGCGCTTTGAAAACAGGGGGCTATGGCTACACCTTC. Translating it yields CASSALKTGGYGYTF.

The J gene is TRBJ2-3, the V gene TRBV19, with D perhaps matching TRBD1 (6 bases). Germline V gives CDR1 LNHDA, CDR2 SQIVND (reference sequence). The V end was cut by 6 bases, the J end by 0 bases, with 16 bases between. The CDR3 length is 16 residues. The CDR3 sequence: CASSHAGTYSTDTQYF. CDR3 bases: TGTGCCAGTAGCCACGCAGGGACATACAGCACAGATACGCAGTATTTT.

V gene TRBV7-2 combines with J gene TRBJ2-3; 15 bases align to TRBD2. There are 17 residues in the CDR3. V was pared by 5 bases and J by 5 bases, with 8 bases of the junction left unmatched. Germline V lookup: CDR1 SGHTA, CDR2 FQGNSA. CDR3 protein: CASSPRTSGRAGDTQYF. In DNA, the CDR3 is TGTGCCAGCAGCCCGCGGACTAGCGGGAGGGCCGGAGATACGCAGTATTTT.

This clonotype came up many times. The CDR3: CASSQSPGRDLYGYTF. Here the CDR3 DNA reads TGTGCCAGCAGCCAATCCCCCGGCAGGGACCTCTATGGCTACACCTTC. This rearrangement joins TRBV3-1 to TRBJ1-2; perhaps TRBD1 as D (5 bases). The V gene lost 2 bases and the J gene lost 4 bases, with 17 bases spanning the gap. Germline V CDR1 and CDR2: LGHDT, YNNKEL (reference sequence). The CDR3 extends over 16 amino acids.

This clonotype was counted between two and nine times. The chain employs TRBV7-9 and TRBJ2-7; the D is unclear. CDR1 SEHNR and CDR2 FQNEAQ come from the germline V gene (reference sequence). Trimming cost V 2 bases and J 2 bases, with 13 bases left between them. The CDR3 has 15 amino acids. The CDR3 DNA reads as TGTGCCAGCAGCTTATGGGGTCGTCAGCCCTACGAGCAGTACTTC. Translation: CASSLWGRQPYEQYF. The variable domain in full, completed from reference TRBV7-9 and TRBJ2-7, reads DTGVSQNPRHKITKRGQNVTFRCDPISEHNRLYWYRQTLGQGPEFLTYFQNEAQLEKSRLLSDRFSAERPKGSFSTLEIQRTEQGDSAMYLCASSLWGRQPYEQYFGPGTRLTVT.

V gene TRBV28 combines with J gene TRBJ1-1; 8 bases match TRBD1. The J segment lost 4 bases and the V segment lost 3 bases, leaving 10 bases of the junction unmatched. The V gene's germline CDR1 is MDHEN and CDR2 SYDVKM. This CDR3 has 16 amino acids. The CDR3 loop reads CASSLGDRRRGTEAFF. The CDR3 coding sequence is TGTGCCAGCAGTTTGGGGGACAGGCGGAGGGGCACTGAAGCTTTCTTT.

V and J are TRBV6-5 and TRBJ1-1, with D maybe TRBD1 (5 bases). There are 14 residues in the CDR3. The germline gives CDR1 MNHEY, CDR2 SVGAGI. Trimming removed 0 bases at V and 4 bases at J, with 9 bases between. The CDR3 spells CASSYSLGVTEAFF. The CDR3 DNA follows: TGTGCCAGCAGTTACTCCTTGGGGGTCACTGAAGCTTTCTTT.

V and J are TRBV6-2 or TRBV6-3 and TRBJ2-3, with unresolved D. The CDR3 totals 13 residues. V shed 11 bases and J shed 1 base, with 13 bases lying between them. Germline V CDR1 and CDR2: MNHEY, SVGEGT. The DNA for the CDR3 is TGTGCCGGAAGATCTTTGGGCACAGATACGCAGTATTTT. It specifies CAGRSLGTDTQYF.

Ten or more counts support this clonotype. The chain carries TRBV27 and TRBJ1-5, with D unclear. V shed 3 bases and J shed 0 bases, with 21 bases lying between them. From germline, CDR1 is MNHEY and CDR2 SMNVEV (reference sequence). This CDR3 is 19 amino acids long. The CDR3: CASSFRGRARTNSNQPQHF. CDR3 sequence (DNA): TGTGCCAGCAGTTTTCGCGGTAGAGCCCGGACTAATAGCAATCAGCCCCAGCATTTT.

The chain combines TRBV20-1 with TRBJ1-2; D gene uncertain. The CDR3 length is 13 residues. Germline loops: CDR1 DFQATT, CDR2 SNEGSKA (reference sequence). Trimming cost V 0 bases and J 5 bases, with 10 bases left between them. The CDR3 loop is CSARDGSRYGYTF. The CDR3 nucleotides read TGCAGTGCTAGAGATGGCAGCCGTTATGGCTACACCTTC.

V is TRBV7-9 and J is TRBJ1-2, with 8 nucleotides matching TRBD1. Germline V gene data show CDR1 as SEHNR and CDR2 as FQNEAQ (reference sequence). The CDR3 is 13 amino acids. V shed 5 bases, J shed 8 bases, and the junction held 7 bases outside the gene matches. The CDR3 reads CASSLEGQGGYTF. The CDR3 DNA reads TGTGCCAGCAGCCTAGAAGGACAGGGAGGCTACACCTTC. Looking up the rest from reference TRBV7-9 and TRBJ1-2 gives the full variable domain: DTGVSQNPRHKITKRGQNVTFRCDPISEHNRLYWYRQTLGQGPEFLTYFQNEAQLEKSRLLSDRFSAERPKGSFSTLEIQRTEQGDSAMYLCASSLEGQGGYTFGSGTRLTVV.

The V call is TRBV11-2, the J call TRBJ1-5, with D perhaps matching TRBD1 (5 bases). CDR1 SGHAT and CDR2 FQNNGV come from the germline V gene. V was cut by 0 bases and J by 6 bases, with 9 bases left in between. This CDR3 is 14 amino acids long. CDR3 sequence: CASSLDGGVQPQHF. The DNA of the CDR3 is TGTGCCAGCAGCTTAGACGGGGGAGTTCAGCCCCAGCATTTT.